A selection of T cell receptor beta chains follows, all from one sample in a study of CD8 T cells in ankylosing spondylitis. MiXCR, applied by TCRdb to the 5' RACE reads, yields one record per CDR3 protein. The sample includes about 210,000 distinct CDR3 sequences, around 6.6% of them seen just once. The source material was blood, either unsorted or a sorted T cell fraction (not recorded which). These receptors were obtained from a male donor with ankylosing spondylitis. Each CDR3 is given with its conserved first and last residue. A D gene is named only where the DNA matches it firmly. Some rows mark clone size as missing; the rest say once, few, many or name a class of expanded clone.

D: .
V: TRBV28
J: TRBJ1-2
size: many
CDR3: CASSLGRGGYTF
DNA: TGTGCCAGCAGTTTAGGGCGAGGTGGCTACACCTTC

D: TRBD2
V: TRBV11-3
J: TRBJ2-1
size: few
CDR3: CASSLRGEGHNEQFF
DNA: TGTGCCAGCAGCTTACGGGGGGAGGGACACAATGAGCAGTTCTTC

D: TRBD1
V: TRBV29-1
J: TRBJ1-3
size: many
CDR3: CSVGGTGAGNTIYF
DNA: TGCAGCGTTGGGGGGACAGGGGCTGGAAACACCATATATTTT

D: .
V: TRBV20-1
J: TRBJ1-6
size: .
CDR3: CSASISSSYNSPLHF
DNA: TGCAGTGCTAGTATTTCGAGCTCCTATAATTCACCCCTCCACTTT

D: .
V: TRBV9
J: TRBJ1-2
size: many
CDR3: CASSVGQAANYGYTF
DNA: TGTGCCAGCAGCGTAGGACAGGCTGCTAACTATGGCTACACCTTC

D: TRBD2
V: TRBV27
J: TRBJ2-1
size: .
CDR3: CASSLIASGGANEQFF
DNA: TGTGCCAGCAGTTTAATCGCCAGCGGGGGGGCAAATGAGCAGTTCTTC

D: .
V: TRBV27
J: TRBJ2-7
size: many
CDR3: CASSAYKGSYEQYF
DNA: TGTGCCAGCAGTGCGTACAAGGGATCCTACGAGCAGTACTTC

D: TRBD2
V: TRBV7-9
J: TRBJ2-5
size: .
CDR3: CASSFGGRAGETQYF
DNA: TGTGCCAGCAGCTTCGGCGGGAGGGCCGGGGAGACCCAGTACTTC

D: TRBD2
V: TRBV28
J: TRBJ2-3
size: many
CDR3: CASSHASGGAADTQYF
DNA: TGTGCCAGCAGTCACGCTAGCGGGGGGGCCGCAGATACGCAGTATTTT

D: .
V: TRBV12-3/TRBV12-4
J: TRBJ2-5
size: many
CDR3: CASSLRDGIQETQYF
DNA: TGTGCCAGCAGTTTACGGGACGGGATACAAGAGACCCAGTACTTC

D: TRBD2
V: TRBV7-9
J: TRBJ2-3
size: many
CDR3: CASGTRGLAERF
DNA: TGTGCCAGCGGAACTCGGGGACTAGCGGAAAGATTT

D: .
V: TRBV3-1
J: TRBJ2-3
size: few
CDR3: CASSQVWMREAKGDTQYF
DNA: TGTGCCAGCAGCCAAGTGTGGATGAGGGAGGCGAAGGGGGATACGCAGTATTTT

D: .
V: TRBV2
J: TRBJ2-4
size: many
CDR3: CASSDSYIAKNIQYF
DNA: TGTGCCAGCAGTGACTCTTACATAGCCAAAAACATTCAGTACTTC

D: TRBD1
V: TRBV28
J: TRBJ2-7
size: .
CDR3: CASSLGTGIHEQYF
DNA: TGTGCCAGCAGTTTAGGGACAGGGATCCACGAGCAGTACTTC

D: .
V: TRBV12-3/TRBV12-4
J: TRBJ2-5
size: .
CDR3: CASSLRLQSLETQYF
DNA: TGTGCCAGCAGTTTAAGGTTGCAGAGCCTAGAGACCCAGTACTTC

D: TRBD2
V: TRBV7-2
J: TRBJ2-3
size: many
CDR3: CASSHPSGGPEKDTQYF
DNA: TGTGCCAGCAGCCACCCTAGCGGGGGGCCTGAAAAGGATACGCAGTATTTT

D: .
V: TRBV15
J: TRBJ1-5
size: many
CDR3: CATSLWGANQPQHF
DNA: TGTGCCACCAGCTTATGGGGGGCTAATCAGCCCCAGCATTTT

D: .
V: TRBV5-1
J: TRBJ1-3
size: .
CDR3: CASSSEGNVGNTIYF
DNA: TGCGCCAGCAGTTCCGAGGGGAATGTCGGAAACACCATATATTTT

D: TRBD2
V: TRBV19
J: TRBJ2-4
size: .
CDR3: CATARGGPINIQYF
DNA: TGTGCCACCGCCCGGGGGGGACCCATCAACATTCAGTACTTC

D: TRBD2
V: TRBV20-1
J: TRBJ2-3
size: many
CDR3: CSAKTRLAGRDTQYF
DNA: TGCAGTGCTAAAACCAGACTAGCCGGACGAGATACGCAGTATTTT

D: TRBD2
V: TRBV11-2
J: TRBJ2-7
size: .
CDR3: CASSLSGLAETYEQYF
DNA: TGTGCCAGCAGCTTATCGGGACTAGCGGAAACCTACGAGCAGTACTTC

D: TRBD1
V: TRBV7-2
J: TRBJ1-5
size: many
CDR3: CASSPRTGSRGQPQHF
DNA: TGTGCCAGCAGCCCCCGGACAGGGAGCCGTGGGCAGCCCCAGCATTTT

D: TRBD2
V: TRBV7-8
J: TRBJ2-7
size: .
CDR3: CASRQLAGPYEQYF
DNA: TGTGCCAGCAGACAACTAGCGGGACCCTACGAGCAGTACTTC

D: .
V: TRBV29-1
J: TRBJ2-7
size: few
CDR3: CSAAGVWGYEQYF
DNA: TGCAGCGCTGCAGGGGTATGGGGCTACGAGCAGTACTTC

D: TRBD1
V: TRBV2
J: TRBJ2-7
size: .
CDR3: CASSGGDRDPPYEQYF
DNA: TGTGCCAGCAGTGGGGGGGACAGGGACCCCCCCTACGAGCAGTACTTC

D: TRBD2
V: TRBV15
J: TRBJ2-3
size: many
CDR3: CATSRDRGGRATDTQYF
DNA: TGTGCCACCAGCAGAGATCGTGGCGGGAGGGCCACAGATACGCAGTATTTT

D: .
V: TRBV6-2/TRBV6-3
J: TRBJ2-2
size: .
CDR3: CASSYFPSGGELFF
DNA: TGTGCCAGCAGTTACTTCCCGAGCGGCGGGGAGCTGTTTTTT

D: TRBD1
V: TRBV5-5
J: TRBJ1-2
size: many
CDR3: CASSLVDRVAGYTF
DNA: TGTGCCAGCAGCTTGGTGGACAGGGTGGCGGGCTACACCTTC

D: TRBD2
V: TRBV7-9
J: TRBJ2-1
size: many
CDR3: CASSPGGLARNEQFF
DNA: TGTGCCAGCAGCCCAGGGGGACTAGCACGCAATGAGCAGTTCTTC

D: TRBD1
V: TRBV29-1
J: TRBJ1-2
size: many
CDR3: CSVEQGENYGYTF
DNA: TGCAGCGTTGAGCAGGGGGAAAACTATGGCTACACCTTC

D: .
V: TRBV5-3
J: TRBJ2-5
size: .
CDR3: CARSYGRVQYF
DNA: TGTGCCAGAAGCTATGGCCGGGTACAGTACTTC

D: .
V: TRBV28
J: TRBJ1-1
size: many
CDR3: CASSLLGNTEAFF
DNA: TGTGCCAGCAGTTTACTCGGGAACACTGAAGCTTTCTTT

D: .
V: TRBV27
J: TRBJ2-2
size: many
CDR3: CASSFRQTGELFF
DNA: TGTGCCAGCAGTTTTAGACAAACCGGGGAGCTGTTTTTT

D: TRBD1
V: TRBV7-9
J: TRBJ2-7
size: many
CDR3: CASSQQGYEQYF
DNA: TGTGCCAGCAGTCAACAGGGGTACGAGCAGTACTTC

D: TRBD1
V: TRBV6-5
J: TRBJ1-1
size: .
CDR3: CASSWTGGWSEAFF
DNA: TGTGCCAGCAGTTGGACAGGGGGCTGGAGTGAAGCTTTCTTT

D: TRBD1
V: TRBV18
J: TRBJ1-2
size: .
CDR3: CASFLDRANYGYTF
DNA: TGTGCCAGCTTCCTGGACAGGGCCAACTATGGCTACACCTTC

D: TRBD2
V: TRBV4-3
J: TRBJ2-1
size: many
CDR3: CASSQGGGVYNEQFF
DNA: TGCGCCAGCAGCCAAGGCGGGGGAGTCTACAATGAGCAGTTCTTC

D: .
V: TRBV28
J: TRBJ2-1
size: many
CDR3: CASSLMSLYNEQFF
DNA: TGTGCCAGCAGTTTAATGTCATTATACAATGAGCAGTTCTTC

D: TRBD1
V: TRBV6-5
J: TRBJ2-5
size: many
CDR3: CASNYRGRETQYF
DNA: TGTGCCAGCAATTACAGGGGGCGGGAGACCCAGTACTTC

D: .
V: TRBV6-5
J: TRBJ2-3
size: few
CDR3: CANNTQYF
DNA: TGTGCCAACAATACGCAGTATTTT

D: TRBD2
V: TRBV7-2
J: TRBJ2-3
size: few
CDR3: CASSLWGSSGDSDTQYF
DNA: TGTGCCAGCAGCTTATGGGGTAGTAGCGGGGATTCAGATACGCAGTATTTT

D: .
V: TRBV6-1
J: TRBJ2-1
size: .
CDR3: CASSKSIETNNEQFF
DNA: TGTGCCAGCAGTAAAAGTATAGAGACCAACAATGAGCAGTTCTTC

D: .
V: TRBV10-1
J: TRBJ1-5
size: .
CDR3: CASAPDELGDGNQPQHF
DNA: TGCGCCAGTGCCCCTGATGAGCTGGGAGACGGCAATCAGCCCCAGCATTTT

D: .
V: TRBV5-6
J: TRBJ2-1
size: many
CDR3: CASGIRAASSYNEQFF
DNA: TGTGCCAGCGGAATCCGGGCGGCTAGCTCCTACAATGAGCAGTTCTTC

D: TRBD1
V: TRBV5-1
J: TRBJ1-2
size: few
CDR3: CASSFGQGIYGYTF
DNA: TGCGCCAGCAGCTTCGGACAGGGAATATACGGCTACACCTTC

D: .
V: TRBV25-1
J: TRBJ2-3
size: .
CDR3: CASSSPGPRRYTQYF
DNA: TGTGCCAGCAGTTCCCCGGGACCCCGACGGTATACGCAGTATTTT

D: TRBD1
V: TRBV7-7
J: TRBJ1-1
size: few
CDR3: CASTSRTGKWTEAFF
DNA: TGTGCTAGCACCTCGAGGACAGGGAAATGGACTGAAGCTTTCTTT

D: TRBD1
V: TRBV15
J: TRBJ1-1
size: many
CDR3: CATSSVTGGFTEAFF
DNA: TGTGCCACCAGCAGTGTAACAGGGGGATTCACTGAAGCTTTCTTT

D: .
V: TRBV4-3
J: TRBJ2-7
size: many
CDR3: CASSQGIQGSEQYF
DNA: TGCGCCAGCAGCCAAGGGATTCAAGGGTCCGAGCAGTACTTC

D: .
V: TRBV27
J: TRBJ2-1
size: many
CDR3: CACRLSSSYNEQFF
DNA: TGTGCCTGTCGACTGTCAAGCTCCTACAATGAGCAGTTCTTC

D: TRBD1
V: TRBV7-9
J: TRBJ2-1
size: many
CDR3: CASSSTGGYEQFF
DNA: TGTGCCAGCAGCTCGACAGGGGGCTATGAGCAGTTCTTC

D: TRBD1
V: TRBV5-6
J: TRBJ2-7
size: once
CDR3: CAMGTGVAGEQYF
DNA: TGTGCCATGGGCACAGGGGTCGCCGGGGAGCAGTACTTC

D: .
V: TRBV7-8
J: TRBJ2-2
size: many
CDR3: CASSTLGLVNTGELFF
DNA: TGTGCCAGCAGCACATTAGGGCTAGTGAACACCGGGGAGCTGTTTTTT